Listed below are T cell receptor beta chains from one sample, sequenced in a study of blood T cell repertoires in COVID-19. Data came from immunoSEQ multiplex PCR; TCRdb stores just in-frame clones and leaves some out. The repertoire consists of 25,000 to 35,000 clones, with around 86% occurring once and the leading ten covering more than 10%. The source material was peripheral blood. All receptors derive from a human donor in a cohort sampled during active COVID-19. The donor label of this sample is uncertain. CDR3s leave out the opening cysteine and the closing phenylalanine or tryptophan. Size is stated for part of the rows, as once, few or many counts, or as a class when the clone is expanded.

abundance: .
j_gene: TRBJ1-2
v_gene: TRBV19
CDR3aa: ASSTPPGQGRIGGYT

abundance: .
j_gene: TRBJ2-3
v_gene: TRBV20-1
CDR3aa: SAYTDTQY

abundance: .
j_gene: TRBJ2-2
v_gene: TRBV19
CDR3aa: ASKPQTGSRGELF

abundance: .
j_gene: TRBJ2-2
v_gene: TRBV5-5
CDR3aa: ASSLSGTGELF

abundance: .
j_gene: TRBJ2-1
v_gene: TRBV20-1
CDR3aa: SASSRGGYYNEQF

abundance: .
j_gene: TRBJ2-5
v_gene: TRBV30
CDR3aa: AWQGAREETQY

abundance: .
j_gene: TRBJ2-2
v_gene: TRBV24-1
CDR3aa: ATSESGTGELF

abundance: .
j_gene: TRBJ1-1
v_gene: TRBV19
CDR3aa: ASEGQHMNTEAF

abundance: .
j_gene: TRBJ2-2
v_gene: TRBV3-1/TRBV3-2
CDR3aa: ASNLAGLAGKTGELF

abundance: .
j_gene: TRBJ1-3
v_gene: TRBV6-5
CDR3aa: ASSYSPGNPGNTIY

abundance: .
j_gene: TRBJ2-7
v_gene: TRBV27
CDR3aa: ASSSIAALAGETYEQY

abundance: .
j_gene: TRBJ2-1
v_gene: TRBV3-1/TRBV3-2
CDR3aa: ASSPRIGMEF

abundance: .
j_gene: TRBJ1-1
v_gene: TRBV18
CDR3aa: ASSPRRWAVSLGSNTEAF

abundance: .
j_gene: TRBJ1-2
v_gene: TRBV24-1
CDR3aa: ATSDHNTASYGYT

abundance: once
j_gene: TRBJ2-5
v_gene: TRBV21-1
CDR3aa: ASSDREAPETQY

abundance: .
j_gene: TRBJ2-7
v_gene: TRBV6-5
CDR3aa: ASSYRLAGGPYEQY

abundance: .
j_gene: TRBJ2-1
v_gene: TRBV25-1
CDR3aa: ASSRQGRDEQF

abundance: once
j_gene: TRBJ2-5
v_gene: TRBV14
CDR3aa: ASSPRLAGGSETQY

abundance: .
j_gene: TRBJ1-3
v_gene: TRBV4-1
CDR3aa: ASSQHRTGVEGNTIY

abundance: .
j_gene: TRBJ2-3
v_gene: TRBV5-1
CDR3aa: ASSGSGRPAKDTQY

abundance: .
j_gene: TRBJ2-1
v_gene: TRBV5-6
CDR3aa: ASSFPGTSGRYEQF

abundance: .
j_gene: TRBJ1-2
v_gene: TRBV3-1/TRBV3-2
CDR3aa: ASSRQNYGYT

abundance: .
j_gene: TRBJ2-5
v_gene: TRBV5-1
CDR3aa: ASSAAPGLGEETQY

abundance: .
j_gene: TRBJ1-3
v_gene: TRBV30
CDR3aa: AWSFDSRSGNTIY

abundance: .
j_gene: TRBJ1-3
v_gene: TRBV15
CDR3aa: ATSSPSDRGDTIY

abundance: .
j_gene: TRBJ2-1
v_gene: TRBV28
CDR3aa: ASSSRTGKIEGEQF

abundance: .
j_gene: TRBJ2-7
v_gene: TRBV20-1
CDR3aa: SARASYEQY

abundance: once
j_gene: TRBJ2-1
v_gene: TRBV24-1
CDR3aa: ATSDSSGGHNEQF

abundance: .
j_gene: TRBJ1-1
v_gene: TRBV10-2
CDR3aa: ASSETGIGTEAF

abundance: .
j_gene: TRBJ1-1
v_gene: TRBV5-1
CDR3aa: ASSWGGVPSAEAF

abundance: once
j_gene: TRBJ2-1
v_gene: TRBV14
CDR3aa: ASSSGTSGSLYNEQF

abundance: .
j_gene: TRBJ2-7
v_gene: TRBV18
CDR3aa: ASSRDRGSYEQY

abundance: .
j_gene: TRBJ1-2
v_gene: TRBV28
CDR3aa: ASSLKLGQSQGYT

abundance: .
j_gene: TRBJ2-1
v_gene: TRBV6-4
CDR3aa: ASSPGLRSNEQF

abundance: .
j_gene: TRBJ2-6
v_gene: TRBV7-8
CDR3aa: ASSFSSGANVLT

abundance: .
j_gene: TRBJ2-2
v_gene: TRBV7-3
CDR3aa: ASSIDPGLGNTGELF

abundance: .
j_gene: TRBJ1-2
v_gene: TRBV2
CDR3aa: ASTQDRTQGSGYT

abundance: .
j_gene: TRBJ2-6
v_gene: TRBV9
CDR3aa: ASSPKGSSSGANVLT

abundance: few
j_gene: TRBJ2-1
v_gene: TRBV5-5
CDR3aa: ASSSPPGAISGDEQF

abundance: .
j_gene: TRBJ2-7
v_gene: TRBV4-2
CDR3aa: ASSQDGQLLN

abundance: .
j_gene: TRBJ2-7
v_gene: TRBV6-5
CDR3aa: ASSYQGLGEQY